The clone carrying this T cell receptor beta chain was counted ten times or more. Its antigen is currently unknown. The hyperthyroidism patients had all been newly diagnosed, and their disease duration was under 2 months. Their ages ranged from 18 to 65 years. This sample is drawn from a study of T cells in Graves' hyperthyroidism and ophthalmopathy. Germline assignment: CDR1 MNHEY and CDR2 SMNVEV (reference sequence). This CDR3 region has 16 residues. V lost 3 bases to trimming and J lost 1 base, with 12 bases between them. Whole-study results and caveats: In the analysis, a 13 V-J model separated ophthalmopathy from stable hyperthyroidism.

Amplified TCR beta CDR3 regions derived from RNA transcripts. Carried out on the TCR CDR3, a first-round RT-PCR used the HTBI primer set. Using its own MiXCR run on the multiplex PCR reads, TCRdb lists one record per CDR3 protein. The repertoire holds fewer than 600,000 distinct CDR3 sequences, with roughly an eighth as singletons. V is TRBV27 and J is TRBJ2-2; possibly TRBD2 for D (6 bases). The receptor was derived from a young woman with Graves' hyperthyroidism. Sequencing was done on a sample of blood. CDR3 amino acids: CASSFEAGLNTGELFF. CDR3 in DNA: TGTGCCAGCAGTTTTGAGGCGGGACTGAACACCGGGGAGCTGTTTTTT.